This is a list of T cell receptor beta chains from one sample in a study of blood T cell repertoires in COVID-19. Method: immunoSEQ multiplex PCR; TCRdb's copy keeps in-frame clones and lacks some. The table records fewer than 200,000 clones, 79% of them present only once. Sample: PBMCs or T cells enriched from blood (not recorded which). These receptors all come from a woman between 70 and 85 years old in a cohort exposed to, infected with or recovered from COVID-19 (not recorded which). The CDR3 runs from the conserved cysteine through the conserved F or W. A D gene is named only where the DNA matches it firmly.

V gene,J gene,D gene,CDR3 protein
TRBV10-2,TRBJ1-3,TRBD1,CASRGTGAGNTIYF
TRBV11-2,TRBJ2-3,TRBD1,CASSTDRYTDTQYF
TRBV30,TRBJ2-7,TRBD2,CAWKPGTSGNYYEQYF
TRBV7-9,TRBJ1-4,-,CASSDRGAQGSEKLFF
TRBV9,TRBJ1-1,TRBD1,CASSAQTGAEAFF
TRBV2,TRBJ1-1,-,CASSSTGTTEAFF
TRBV30,TRBJ2-3,TRBD2,CAWTMGLAGSTDTQYF
TRBV7-2,TRBJ1-5,-,CASSLDPGAGQPQHF
TRBV7-9,TRBJ2-7,TRBD2,CASRPGTSGYEQYF
TRBV14,TRBJ2-5,TRBD2,CASSPLAGGGVRETQYF